This T cell receptor beta chain was found in a study of glioma-infiltrating T cells. Using RNA template, CDR3s of TCR alpha and beta were amplified with iRepertoire arm-PCR. In TCRdb, the multiplex PCR reads were re-called with MiXCR into one record per CDR3 protein. The data contain under 200,000 distinct CDR3 sequences, around 40% of them seen just once; the ten biggest clones take up roughly 5.2%. This clonotype was detected once. What was sequenced was glioma tissue, nonneoplastic brain tissue, or PBMCs (not recorded which). The sequence derives from a human donor with low-grade glioma or glioblastoma, undergoing nonglioma brain surgery, or in good health (not recorded which).

DNA of the CDR3: TGTGCCAGCAGTGAAAGAGCGGGAGCCACCGGGGAGCTGTTTTTT. This translates into CASSERAGATGELFF. This chain connects TRBV2 to TRBJ2-2, with TRBD2 matching over 8 bases. Germline V gene data show CDR1 as SNHLY and CDR2 as FYNNEI. The J segment lost 4 bases and the V segment lost 2 bases, leaving 3 bases of the junction unmatched. The CDR3 is 15 residues long.